The present T cell receptor (beta chain) was sequenced within a study of spatial heterogeneity in lung cancer. Turning to the study itself: Alpha-chain sequences were detected in numbers that were consistently lower than beta-chain sequences. A module score for T cells, taken from matched bulk RNA-seq, correlated strongly with TCR transcript counts in tumor regions.

Comment on this clonotype: The antigen remains unidentified.

TCRdb re-called the 5' RACE reads through MiXCR, storing one row per CDR3 protein. The profile shows approximately 8,500 distinct CDR3 sequences, less than 15% of them singletons. This CDR3 is built from 14 residues. With 4 bases clipped from V and 3 bases from J, the junction kept 3 bases outside the gene matches. The germline gives CDR1 MDHEN, CDR2 SYDVKM. Study findings and constraints: Tumoral mutation counts were tracked by counts of expanded intratumoral alpha and beta TCRs.

The time point here: sample taken at primary tumor resection. No cell sorting; template was whole RNA from tumor, lung tissue or PBMC. This chain links TRBV28 with TRBJ2-7; 10 bases align to TRBD1. This material consisted of lung tumor tissue, taken at surgery. This TCR was sampled from a male donor with early-stage non-small cell lung cancer. The CDR3 region is CASSSGTGDYEQYF. The CDR3, as DNA: TGTGCCAGCAGTTCTGGGACAGGGGACTACGAGCAGTACTTC.